This T cell receptor (beta chain) was captured in a study of control samples from healthy donors and cancer patients. Measured with immunoSEQ multiplex PCR; TCRdb has only the in-frame clones, and not every one. Among fewer than 300,000 clones, over 75% were seen once, and the ten largest hold approximately 12%. The CDR3 is 12 residues long. Trimming removed 8 bases from V and 6 bases from J, with 12 bases in between. The rearrangement links TRBV12-3 or TRBV12-4 to TRBJ2-3, with D unresolved. This sequence originates from an older woman with lung cancer. The sequenced sample consisted of PBMCs. The CDR3 nucleotides read TGTGCCAGCGCCTTAGGGTGGGATACGCAGTATTTT. Translation gives CASALGWDTQYF.